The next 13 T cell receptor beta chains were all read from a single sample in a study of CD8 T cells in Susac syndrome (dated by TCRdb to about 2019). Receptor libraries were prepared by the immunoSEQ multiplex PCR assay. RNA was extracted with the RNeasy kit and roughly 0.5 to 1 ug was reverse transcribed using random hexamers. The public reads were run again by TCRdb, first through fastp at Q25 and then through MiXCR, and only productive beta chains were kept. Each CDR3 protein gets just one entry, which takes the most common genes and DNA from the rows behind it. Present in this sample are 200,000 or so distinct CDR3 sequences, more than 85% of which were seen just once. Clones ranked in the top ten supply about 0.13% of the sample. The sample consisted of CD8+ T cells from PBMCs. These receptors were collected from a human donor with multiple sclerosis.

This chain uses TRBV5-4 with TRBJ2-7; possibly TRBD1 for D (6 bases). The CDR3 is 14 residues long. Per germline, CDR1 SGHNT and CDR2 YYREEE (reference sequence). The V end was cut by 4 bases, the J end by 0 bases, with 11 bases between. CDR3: CASSRTGSSYEQYF. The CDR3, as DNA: TGTGCCAGCAGCCGAACAGGGTCCTCCTACGAGCAGTACTTC.

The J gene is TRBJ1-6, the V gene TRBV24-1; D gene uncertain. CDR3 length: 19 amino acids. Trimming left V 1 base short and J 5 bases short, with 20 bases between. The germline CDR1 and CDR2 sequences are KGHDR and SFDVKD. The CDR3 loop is CATSDFLREGKVDNSPLHF. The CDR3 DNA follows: TGTGCCACCAGTGATTTCCTCCGGGAGGGAAAGGTGGATAATTCACCCCTCCACTTT.

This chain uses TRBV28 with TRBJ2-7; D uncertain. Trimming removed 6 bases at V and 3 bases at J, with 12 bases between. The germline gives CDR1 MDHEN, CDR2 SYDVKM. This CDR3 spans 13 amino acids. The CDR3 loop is CASSSDTNYEQYF. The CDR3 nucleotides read TGTGCCAGCAGCTCCGATACGAACTACGAGCAGTACTTC.

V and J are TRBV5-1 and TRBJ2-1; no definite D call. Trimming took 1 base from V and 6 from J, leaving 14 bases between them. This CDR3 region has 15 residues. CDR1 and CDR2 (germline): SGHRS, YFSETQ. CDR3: CASSLYSPLINEQFF. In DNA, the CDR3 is TGCGCCAGCAGCTTGTATTCGCCCCTTATCAATGAGCAGTTCTTC.

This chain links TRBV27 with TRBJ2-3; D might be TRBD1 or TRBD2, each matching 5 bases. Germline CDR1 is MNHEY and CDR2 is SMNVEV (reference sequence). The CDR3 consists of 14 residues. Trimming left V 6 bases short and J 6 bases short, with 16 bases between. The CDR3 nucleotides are TGTGCCAGCAGCCTGGGACCGGGGTCGGATACGCAGTATTTT. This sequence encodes CASSLGPGSDTQYF.

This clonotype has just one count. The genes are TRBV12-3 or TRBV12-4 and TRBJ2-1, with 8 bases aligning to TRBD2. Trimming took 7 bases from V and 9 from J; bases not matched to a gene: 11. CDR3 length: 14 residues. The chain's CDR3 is CASNPGLEAFEQFF. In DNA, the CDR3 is TGTGCCAGCAATCCGGGACTAGAAGCGTTTGAGCAGTTCTTC.

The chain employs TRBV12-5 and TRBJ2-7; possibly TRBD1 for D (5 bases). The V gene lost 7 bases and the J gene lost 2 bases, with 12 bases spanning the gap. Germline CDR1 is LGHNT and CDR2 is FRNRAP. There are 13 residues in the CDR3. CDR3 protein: CASALGDPYEQYF. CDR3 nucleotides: TGTGCTAGTGCCCTAGGGGATCCCTACGAGCAGTACTTC.

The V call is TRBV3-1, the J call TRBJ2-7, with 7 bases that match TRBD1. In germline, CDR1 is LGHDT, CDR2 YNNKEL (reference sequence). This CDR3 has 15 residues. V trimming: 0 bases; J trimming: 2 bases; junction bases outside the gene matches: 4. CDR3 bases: TGTGCCAGCAGCCAAGAGGGACAGAGGACCTACGAGCAGTACTTC. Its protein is CASSQEGQRTYEQYF.

CDR3 loop: CASSDRLAGGESVEQFF. The CDR3 DNA reads TGTGCCAGCAGCGATCGACTAGCGGGGGGGGAAAGCGTTGAGCAGTTCTTC. V gene TRBV9 combines with J gene TRBJ2-1; 14 bases are shared with TRBD2. This CDR3 is built from 17 residues. Trimming removed 3 bases from V and 9 bases from J; junction bases left unmatched: 11. From germline, CDR1 is SGDLS and CDR2 YYNGEE.

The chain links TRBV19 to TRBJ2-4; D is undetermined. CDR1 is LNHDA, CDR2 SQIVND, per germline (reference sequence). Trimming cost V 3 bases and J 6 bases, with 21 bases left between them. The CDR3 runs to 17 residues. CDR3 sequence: CASSIASMAPHGNIQYF. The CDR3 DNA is TGTGCCAGTAGTATCGCTTCTATGGCCCCCCATGGAAACATTCAGTACTTC.

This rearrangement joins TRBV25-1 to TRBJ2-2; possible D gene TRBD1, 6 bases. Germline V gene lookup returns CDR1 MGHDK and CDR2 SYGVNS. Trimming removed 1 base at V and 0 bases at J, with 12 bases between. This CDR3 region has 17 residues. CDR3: CASSEWETGPNTGELFF. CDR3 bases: TGTGCCAGCAGTGAATGGGAGACAGGTCCGAACACCGGGGAGCTGTTTTTT. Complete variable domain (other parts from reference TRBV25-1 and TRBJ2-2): EADIYQTPRYLVIGTGKKITLECSQTMGHDKMYWYQQDPGMELHLIHYSYGVNSTEKGDLSSESTVSRIRTEHFPLTLESARPSHTSQYLCASSEWETGPNTGELFFGEGSRLTVL.

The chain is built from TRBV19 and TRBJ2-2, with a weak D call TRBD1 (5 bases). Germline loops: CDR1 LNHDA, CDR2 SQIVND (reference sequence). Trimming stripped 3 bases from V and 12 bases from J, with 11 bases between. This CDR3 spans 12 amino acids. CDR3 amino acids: CASSMGQTKLFF. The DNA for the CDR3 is TGTGCCAGTAGTATGGGGCAGACAAAGCTGTTTTTT.

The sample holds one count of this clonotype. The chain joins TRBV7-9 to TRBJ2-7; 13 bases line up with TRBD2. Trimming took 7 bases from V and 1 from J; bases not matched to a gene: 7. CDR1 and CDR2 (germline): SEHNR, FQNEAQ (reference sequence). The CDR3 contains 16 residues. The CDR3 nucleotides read TGTGCCAGCACCCACCAGACTAGCGGGAGGTCCTACGAGCAGTACTTC. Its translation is CASTHQTSGRSYEQYF.